This T cell receptor (beta chain) was identified during a study of T cells in localized non-small cell lung cancer. Study conclusions and caveats: Sequencing involved a lone tumor region, leaving heterogeneity possible. Longer overall survival associated with higher blood T cell density; shorter survival with higher adjacent-lung clonality. Uninvolved adjacent lung showed higher T cell clonality than tumor. Median detection of top 100 tumor clones in adjacent lung was 57 clones.

The repertoire was sequenced with immunoSEQ multiplex PCR; TCRdb's copy has only in-frame clones and lacks some. The sample shows 55,000 to 65,000 clones, about 89% of them seen only once. This CDR3 contains 13 residues. Germline V gene data show CDR1 as SGHRS and CDR2 as YFSETQ. The ends were cut back, 0 bases at V and 7 bases at J, with 8 bases in the middle. As regards this clone: Its target is unknown.

This rearrangement joins TRBV5-1 to TRBJ2-1; the D gene is possibly TRBD2 (6 bases). The sequence was collected from a man aged 35-69 years with stage I lung adenocarcinoma. The sample in question was peripheral blood, obtained before any cancer treatment. This CDR3 is CASSLAGSNEQFF. The CDR3 nucleotides read TGCGCCAGCAGCTTGGCCGGGAGTAATGAGCAGTTCTTC.